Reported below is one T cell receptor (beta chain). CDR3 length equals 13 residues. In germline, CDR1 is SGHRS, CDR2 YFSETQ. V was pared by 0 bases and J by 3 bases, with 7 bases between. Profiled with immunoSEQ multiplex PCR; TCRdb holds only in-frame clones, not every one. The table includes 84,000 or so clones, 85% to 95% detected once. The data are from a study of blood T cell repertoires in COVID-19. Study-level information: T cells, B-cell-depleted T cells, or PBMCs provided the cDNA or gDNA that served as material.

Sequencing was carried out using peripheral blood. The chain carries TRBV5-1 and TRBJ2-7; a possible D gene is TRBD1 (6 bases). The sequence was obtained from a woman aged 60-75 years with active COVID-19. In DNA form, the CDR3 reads TGCGCCAGCAGCTTGGAGGACAGCTACGAGCAGTACTTC. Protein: CASSLEDSYEQYF.